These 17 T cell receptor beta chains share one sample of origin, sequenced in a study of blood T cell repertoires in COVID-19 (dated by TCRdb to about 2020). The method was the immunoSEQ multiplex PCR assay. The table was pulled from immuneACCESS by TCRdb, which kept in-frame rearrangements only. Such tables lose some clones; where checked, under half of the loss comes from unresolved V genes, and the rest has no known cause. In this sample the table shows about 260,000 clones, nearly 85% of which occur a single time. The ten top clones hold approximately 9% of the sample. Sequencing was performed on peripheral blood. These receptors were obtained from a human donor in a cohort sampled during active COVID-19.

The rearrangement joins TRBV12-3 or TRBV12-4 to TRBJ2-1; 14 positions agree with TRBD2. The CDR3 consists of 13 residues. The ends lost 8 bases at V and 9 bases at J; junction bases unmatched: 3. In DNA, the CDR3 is TGTGCCAGCCGGGGGACTAGCGGGAGTGAGCAGTTCTTC. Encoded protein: CASRGTSGSEQFF.

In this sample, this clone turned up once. CDR3 DNA sequence: TGTGCCAGCAGCTACCCGTTAGCGGGAGTACTCGCCGGGGAGCTGTTTTTT. Amino acid sequence: CASSYPLAGVLAGELFF. The rearrangement joins TRBV3-1 (or the pseudogene TRBV3-2) to TRBJ2-2, with 9 positions matching TRBD2. V lost 5 bases to trimming and J lost 6 bases; unmatched junction nucleotides: 13. Per germline, CDR1 LGHDT and CDR2 YNNKEL (reference sequence). The CDR3 covers 17 residues.

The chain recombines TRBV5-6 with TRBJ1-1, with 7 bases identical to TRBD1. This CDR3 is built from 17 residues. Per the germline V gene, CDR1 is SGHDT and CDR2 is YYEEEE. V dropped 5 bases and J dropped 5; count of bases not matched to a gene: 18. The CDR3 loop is CASSSQDRRLSGTEAFF. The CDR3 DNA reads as TGTGCCAGCAGTTCACAGGACAGGCGACTATCGGGGACTGAAGCTTTCTTT.

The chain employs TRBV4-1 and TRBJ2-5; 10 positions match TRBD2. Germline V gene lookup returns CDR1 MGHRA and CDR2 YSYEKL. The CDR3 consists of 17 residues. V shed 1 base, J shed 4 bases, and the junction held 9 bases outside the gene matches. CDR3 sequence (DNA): TGCGCCAGCAGCCAAGGGGTGGCTAGCGGGAGTCTAGAGACCCAGTACTTC. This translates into CASSQGVASGSLETQYF.

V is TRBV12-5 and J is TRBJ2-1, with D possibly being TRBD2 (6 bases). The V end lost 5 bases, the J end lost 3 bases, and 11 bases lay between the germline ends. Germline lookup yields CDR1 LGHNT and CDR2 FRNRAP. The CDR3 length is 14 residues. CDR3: CASGPSTSYNEQFF. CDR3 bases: TGTGCTAGTGGTCCCTCGACTAGCTACAATGAGCAGTTCTTC.

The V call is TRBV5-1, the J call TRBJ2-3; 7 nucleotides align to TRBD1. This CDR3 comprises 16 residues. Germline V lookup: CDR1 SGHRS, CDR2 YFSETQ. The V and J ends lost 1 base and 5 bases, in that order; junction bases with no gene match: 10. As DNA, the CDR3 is TGCGCCAGCAGCTTGAGTCGACAGGGAGTTGGAGATACGCAGTATTTT. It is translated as CASSLSRQGVGDTQYF.

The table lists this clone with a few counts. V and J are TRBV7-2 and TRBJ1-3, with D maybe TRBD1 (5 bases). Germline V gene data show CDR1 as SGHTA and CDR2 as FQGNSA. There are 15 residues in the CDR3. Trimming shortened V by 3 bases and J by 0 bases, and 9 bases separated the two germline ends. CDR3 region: CASSLQGISGNTIYF. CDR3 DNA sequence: TGTGCCAGCAGCTTGCAGGGAATCTCTGGAAACACCATATATTTT.

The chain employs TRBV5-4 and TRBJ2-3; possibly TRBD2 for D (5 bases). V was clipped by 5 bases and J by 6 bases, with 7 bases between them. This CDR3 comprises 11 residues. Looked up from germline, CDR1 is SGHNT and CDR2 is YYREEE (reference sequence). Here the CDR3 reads CASRGGDTQYF. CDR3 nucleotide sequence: TGTGCCAGCAGAGGAGGCGATACGCAGTATTTT.

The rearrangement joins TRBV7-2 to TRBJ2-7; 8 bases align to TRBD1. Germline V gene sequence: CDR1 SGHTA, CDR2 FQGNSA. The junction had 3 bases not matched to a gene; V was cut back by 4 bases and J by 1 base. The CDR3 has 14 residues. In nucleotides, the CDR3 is TGTGCCAGCAGCTCCCGGGACAGGTCCTACGAGCAGTACTTC. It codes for CASSSRDRSYEQYF. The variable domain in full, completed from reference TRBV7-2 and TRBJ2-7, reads GAGVSQSPSNKVTEKGKDVELRCDPISGHTALYWYRQSLGQGLEFLIYFQGNSAPDKSGLPSDRFSAERTGGSVSTLTIQRTQQEDSAVYLCASSSRDRSYEQYFGPGTRLTVT.

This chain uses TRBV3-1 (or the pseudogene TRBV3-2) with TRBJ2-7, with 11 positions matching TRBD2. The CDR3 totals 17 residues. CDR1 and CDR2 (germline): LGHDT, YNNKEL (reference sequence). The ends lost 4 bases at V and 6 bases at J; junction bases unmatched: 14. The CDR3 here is CASSPGGLAGGGSEQYF. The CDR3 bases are TGTGCCAGCAGCCCAGGGGGGCTAGCGGGAGGCGGGTCCGAGCAGTACTTC.

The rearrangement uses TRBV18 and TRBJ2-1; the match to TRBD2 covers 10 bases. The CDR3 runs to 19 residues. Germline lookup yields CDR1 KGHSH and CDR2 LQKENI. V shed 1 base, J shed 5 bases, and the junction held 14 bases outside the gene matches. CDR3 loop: CASSPRLAGAVGAHNEQFF. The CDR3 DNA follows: TGTGCCAGCTCACCACGGCTAGCGGGAGCTGTGGGGGCGCACAATGAGCAGTTCTTC.

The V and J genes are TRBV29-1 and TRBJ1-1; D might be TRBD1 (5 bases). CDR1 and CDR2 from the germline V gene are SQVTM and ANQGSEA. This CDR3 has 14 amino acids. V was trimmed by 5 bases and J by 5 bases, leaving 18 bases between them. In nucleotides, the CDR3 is TGCAGCGTTACGGTCGGCAGGGTGACAACTGAAGCTTTCTTT. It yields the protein CSVTVGRVTTEAFF.

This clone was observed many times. The CDR3 sequence is CASSYGLEKLFF. The CDR3 DNA reads as TGTGCCAGCAGTTACGGCTTGGAAAAACTGTTTTTT. This chain uses TRBV6-2 or TRBV6-3 with TRBJ1-4; D is unresolved. V shed 2 bases and J shed 8 bases, with 6 bases lying between them. Germline values: CDR1 MNHEY, CDR2 SVGEGT. The CDR3 is 12 residues long.

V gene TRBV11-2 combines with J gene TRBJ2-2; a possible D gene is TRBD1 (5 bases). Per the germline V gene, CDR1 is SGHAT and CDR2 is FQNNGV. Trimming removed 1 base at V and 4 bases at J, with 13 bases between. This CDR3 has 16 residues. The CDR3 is CASSLVSPGITGELFF. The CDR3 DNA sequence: TGTGCCAGCAGCTTAGTTTCCCCAGGGATCACCGGGGAGCTGTTTTTT.

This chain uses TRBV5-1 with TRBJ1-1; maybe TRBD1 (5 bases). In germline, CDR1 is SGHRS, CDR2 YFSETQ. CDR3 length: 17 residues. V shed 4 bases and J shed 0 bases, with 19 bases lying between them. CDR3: CASSLLPTALMNTEAFF. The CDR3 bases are TGCGCCAGCAGCCTCCTACCGACAGCTTTAATGAACACTGAAGCTTTCTTT.

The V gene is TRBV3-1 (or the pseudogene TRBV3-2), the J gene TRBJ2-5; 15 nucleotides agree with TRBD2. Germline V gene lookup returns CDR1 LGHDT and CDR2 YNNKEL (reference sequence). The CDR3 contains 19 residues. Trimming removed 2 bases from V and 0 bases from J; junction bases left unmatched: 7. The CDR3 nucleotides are TGTGCCAGCAGCCAACCATGGGGGACTAGCGGGGGGTACCAAGAGACCCAGTACTTC. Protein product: CASSQPWGTSGGYQETQYF.

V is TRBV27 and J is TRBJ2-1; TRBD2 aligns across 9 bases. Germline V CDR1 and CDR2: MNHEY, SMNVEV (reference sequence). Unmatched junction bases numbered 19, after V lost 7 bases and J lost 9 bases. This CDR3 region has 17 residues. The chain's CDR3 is CASTGPNLAGFRSEQFF. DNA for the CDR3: TGTGCCAGCACCGGACCGAACCTAGCGGGATTTCGGAGTGAGCAGTTCTTC.